These T cell receptor beta chains were read from a single sample in a study of blood T cell repertoires in COVID-19. Assay used: immunoSEQ multiplex PCR; TCRdb lists only in-frame clones, some missing. The sample consists of over 150,000 clones, 70% to 85% of them appearing once. Sequencing used peripheral blood. Source of these receptors: a human donor with acute or convalescent COVID-19. The donor label of this sample is uncertain. Each CDR3 is given with its conserved first and last residue. Fields, in order: CDR3 DNA, CDR3 protein, D gene, J gene, clone size, V gene. The D gene is left open where the match is weak. Rows give clone size only sometimes, using once, few, many, or a class for an expanded clone.

TGTGCCAGCAGCTCTCCGGGACAGGGTTACGAGCAGTACTTC,CASSSPGQGYEQYF,TRBD1,TRBJ2-7,-,TRBV5-6
TGTGCCAGCTCACCGGGCGTTTTCGAGCAGTACTTC,CASSPGVFEQYF,-,TRBJ2-7,-,TRBV18
TGTGCCAGTACCTTAAACTTAGAAGCTTTCTTT,CASTLNLEAFF,-,TRBJ1-1,-,TRBV19
TGCGCCAGCAGCCAAGCCCTACAGACAGAGAACAATCAGCCCCAGCATTTT,CASSQALQTENNQPQHF,-,TRBJ1-5,-,TRBV4-1
TGTGCCAGCAGCTTGACCGGTACAGGGAGCTCTGGAAACACCATATATTTT,CASSLTGTGSSGNTIYF,-,TRBJ1-3,-,TRBV5-8
TGTGCCAGCAGCTTGAATCAGGGAAGGGGAGAGACCCAGTACTTC,CASSLNQGRGETQYF,-,TRBJ2-5,-,TRBV5-8
TGTGCCAGTAGTAACTCCGGGACAGGTTGGGGGGACTATGGCTACACCTTC,CASSNSGTGWGDYGYTF,TRBD1,TRBJ1-2,-,TRBV19
TGTGCCAGCAGCTTCAGGGGGAATCGGGCTACAACTAATGAAAAACTGTTTTTT,CASSFRGNRATTNEKLFF,TRBD1,TRBJ1-4,-,TRBV11-2
TGTGCCAGCAGCTTAACTCGGACACCGATCTACGAGCAGTACTTC,CASSLTRTPIYEQYF,-,TRBJ2-7,-,TRBV11-2
TGTGCCAGCTCCCCCCAGGGTGCCTACGAGCAGTACTTC,CASSPQGAYEQYF,-,TRBJ2-7,-,TRBV18
TGTGCCAGCAGGTCAAGCCAAGGACTTGGCTACACTGGAAACACCATATATTTT,CASRSSQGLGYTGNTIYF,-,TRBJ1-3,once,TRBV27
TGCGCCAGCAGCTTGGCCGGGGGACAGAGCACCGGGGAGCTGTTTTTT,CASSLAGGQSTGELFF,-,TRBJ2-2,-,TRBV5-1
TGTGCCAGTAGAAAAGGGGGCGTCAATAATTCACCCCTCCACTTT,CASRKGGVNNSPLHF,TRBD1,TRBJ1-6,once,TRBV19
TGTGCCAGCAGCCCAGAACGGGAAAAACTGTTTTTT,CASSPEREKLFF,-,TRBJ1-4,-,TRBV3-1/TRBV3-2
TGCAGCGTTGAACTGGCGGGTCGGGGTGAAAAACTGTTTTTT,CSVELAGRGEKLFF,-,TRBJ1-4,few,TRBV29-1
TGTGCCAGCAGTTTACAAGGACTAGCGGGACCTAATGAGCAGTTCTTC,CASSLQGLAGPNEQFF,TRBD2,TRBJ2-1,-,TRBV11-1
TGTGCCAGCAGCGGGCAGGGGTCAGCTAACTATGGCTACACCTTC,CASSGQGSANYGYTF,-,TRBJ1-2,few,TRBV2
TGCGCCAGCAGCTCCGGGACAGGGGGCGGTCCGAACACTGAAGCTTTCTTT,CASSSGTGGGPNTEAFF,TRBD1,TRBJ1-1,once,TRBV5-1
TGTGCCAGCAGCCGAAGACTAGCGGGAAGCACGAACACCGGGGAGCTGTTTTTT,CASSRRLAGSTNTGELFF,TRBD2,TRBJ2-2,once,TRBV5-6
TGTGCCAGCAGCCAAGAATTCGGCCAAATAGCGGGAGCCACAGATACGCAGTATTTT,CASSQEFGQIAGATDTQYF,TRBD2,TRBJ2-3,-,TRBV3-1/TRBV3-2
TGTGCCAGCGGGGAATCCCGGGACAGGGCAAGCAACGAGCAGTACTTC,CASGESRDRASNEQYF,TRBD1,TRBJ2-7,few,TRBV2
TGTGCCAGCAGCCTCGACAGGGGACATGAAAAACTGTTTTTT,CASSLDRGHEKLFF,TRBD1,TRBJ1-4,-,TRBV7-2
TGTGCCTGGAGTGGAGGAGGGGATCAGCCCCAGCATTTT,CAWSGGGDQPQHF,-,TRBJ1-5,-,TRBV30
TGCGCCAGCAGCTTGGATGGGGCAGGACGCTCTGGGGCCAACGTCCTGACTTTC,CASSLDGAGRSGANVLTF,-,TRBJ2-6,-,TRBV5-1
TGTGCCAGCAGCGGACAAATGAACACTGAAGCTTTCTTT,CASSGQMNTEAFF,-,TRBJ1-1,-,TRBV2
TGTGCCAGTAGTAAGGGACAGATCTATGGCTACACCTTC,CASSKGQIYGYTF,TRBD1,TRBJ1-2,-,TRBV19
TGTGCCAGCAGCCACTTCGTCCAGGATAATGAAAAACTGTTTTTT,CASSHFVQDNEKLFF,-,TRBJ1-4,-,TRBV3-1/TRBV3-2
TGTGCCAGCAGTCCCGGGAGAAGAGATACGCAGTATTTT,CASSPGRRDTQYF,-,TRBJ2-3,-,TRBV6-6
TGTGCCAGCAGTGCCCGGGAGAGACAGGGCGGAACAGATACGCAGTATTTT,CASSARERQGGTDTQYF,-,TRBJ2-3,-,TRBV2
TGTGCCAGCAGCCAGGAGGAGCGGAATGAGCAGTTCTTC,CASSQEERNEQFF,-,TRBJ2-1,-,TRBV6-6
TGCGCCAGCAGCTTGGAACTAGCGGGAGGGTACAATGAGCAGTTCTTC,CASSLELAGGYNEQFF,TRBD2,TRBJ2-1,-,TRBV5-1
TGTGCCAGCAGCCAAGGGGCCGGACAGAACTATGGCTACACCTTC,CASSQGAGQNYGYTF,-,TRBJ1-2,-,TRBV3-1/TRBV3-2
TGTGCCAGCAGCTCTCCCCTCGGAGGGACCAGCACAGATACGCAGTATTTT,CASSSPLGGTSTDTQYF,-,TRBJ2-3,once,TRBV7-9